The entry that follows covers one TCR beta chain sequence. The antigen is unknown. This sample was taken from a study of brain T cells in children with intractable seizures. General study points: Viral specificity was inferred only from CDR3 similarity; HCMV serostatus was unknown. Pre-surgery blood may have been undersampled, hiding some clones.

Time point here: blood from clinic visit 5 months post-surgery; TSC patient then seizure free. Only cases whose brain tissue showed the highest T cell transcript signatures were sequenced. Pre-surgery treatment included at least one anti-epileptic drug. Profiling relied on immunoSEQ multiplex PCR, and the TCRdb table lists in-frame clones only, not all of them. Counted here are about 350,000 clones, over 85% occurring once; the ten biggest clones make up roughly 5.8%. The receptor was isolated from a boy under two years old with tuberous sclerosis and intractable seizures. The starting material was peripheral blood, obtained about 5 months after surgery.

The CDR3: CASSRTGWEAFF. CDR3 DNA sequence: TGTGCCAGCAGCCGGACAGGGTGGGAAGCTTTCTTT. The chain joins TRBV7-9 to TRBJ1-1, with 8 nucleotides matching TRBD1. The germline V gene has CDR1 SEHNR and CDR2 FQNEAQ (reference sequence). This CDR3 has 12 amino acids. Trimming cost V 5 bases and J 8 bases; bases outside gene matches: 4.